What follows are 19 T cell receptor beta chains derived from one specimen sequenced in a study of blood T cells in healthy people across ages. A second about 6 to 12 cycle PCR used barcoded and J-beta primers. Via MiXCR, TCRdb re-called the 5' RACE reads, giving one row per CDR3 protein. The table includes about 1.8 million distinct CDR3 sequences, just under 50% detected once. The sample comprised blood. The receptors originated from a woman between 35 and 50 years old in good health.

V and J are TRBV29-1 and TRBJ2-7, with D uncertain. Germline values: CDR1 SQVTM, CDR2 ANQGSEA. This CDR3 is 13 amino acids long. V was shortened by 3 bases and J by 4 bases, with 13 bases between the two germline ends. In nucleotides, the CDR3 is TGCAGCGTTGAGAAGGATTTCTCTTACGAGCAGTACTTC. Amino acid sequence: CSVEKDFSYEQYF.

The chain links TRBV28 to TRBJ2-1; 8 bases are a match to TRBD1. The CDR3 is 14 amino acids. Germline loops: CDR1 MDHEN, CDR2 SYDVKM. V trimming: 7 bases; J trimming: 0 bases; junction bases outside the gene matches: 2. For the CDR3, the DNA is TGTGCCAGCAAACAGGGGGGCTCCTACAATGAGCAGTTCTTC. This gives the protein CASKQGGSYNEQFF. The full variable domain, in which reference TRBV28 and TRBJ2-1 provide the parts outside the CDR3, is DVKVTQSSRYLVKRTGEKVFLECVQDMDHENMFWYRQDPGLGLRLIYFSYDVKMKEKGDIPEGYSVSREKKERFSLILESASTNQTSMYLCASKQGGSYNEQFFGPGTRLTVL.

The chain combines TRBV20-1 with TRBJ2-5, with D tentatively TRBD1 (5 bases). The V end was cut by 6 bases, the J end by 5 bases, with 13 bases between. CDR3 length equals 12 residues. Per germline, CDR1 DFQATT and CDR2 SNEGSKA (reference sequence). The CDR3 DNA follows: TGCAGTGCGGGCAGGGTGGAGGAGACCCAGTACTTC. This sequence encodes CSAGRVEETQYF.

V and J are TRBV6-6 and TRBJ1-1; 7 bases match TRBD1. V trimming: 6 bases; J trimming: 10 bases; junction bases outside the gene matches: 8. Germline V gene data show CDR1 as MNHNY and CDR2 as SVGAGI (reference sequence). The CDR3 is made up of 12 amino acids. CDR3 loop: CASRMTGLGAFF. The CDR3 DNA sequence: TGTGCCAGCAGGATGACAGGGCTCGGAGCTTTCTTT.

The chain has TRBV6-5 and TRBJ1-2; 10 positions match TRBD1. CDR1 is MNHEY, CDR2 SVGAGI, per germline. After removal of 2 bases from V and 3 bases from J, the junction contained 9 bases not matched to a gene. This CDR3 spans 17 amino acids. This chain's CDR3 is CASSYDKGTGVYYGYTF. Written as DNA, the CDR3 is TGTGCCAGCAGTTACGACAAGGGGACAGGGGTCTACTATGGCTACACCTTC.

The V gene is TRBV6-5, the J gene TRBJ1-2, with TRBD1 identical over 9 bases. This CDR3 is 14 amino acids long. The junction had 5 bases not matched to a gene; V was cut back by 2 bases and J by 7 bases. CDR1 and CDR2 (germline): MNHEY, SVGAGI. The CDR3 DNA reads as TGTGCCAGCAGTTACCGGGGACAGGGAAGTGGCTACACCTTC. The encoded protein is CASSYRGQGSGYTF.

J is TRBJ2-3 and V is TRBV7-2; TRBD1 matches at 9 bases. Trimming removed 5 bases from V and 4 bases from J; junction bases left unmatched: 13. Germline V gives CDR1 SGHTA, CDR2 FQGNSA. CDR3 length equals 17 residues. The CDR3 protein is CASSRRGRDRDADTQYF. CDR3 in DNA: TGTGCCAGCAGCCGCAGAGGCCGGGACAGGGATGCAGATACGCAGTATTTT.

This chain joins TRBV3-1 and TRBJ2-1, with D unresolved. Germline V gene lookup returns CDR1 LGHDT and CDR2 YNNKEL (reference sequence). The V end was cut by 7 bases, the J end by 6 bases, with 16 bases between. The CDR3 length is 14 residues. Here the CDR3 DNA reads TGTGCCAGCACCCGAAGAGTGGAGTTCAATGAGCAGTTCTTC. It encodes CASTRRVEFNEQFF.

This clonotype was counted a few times. The genes are TRBV7-2 and TRBJ2-5, with no clear D. There are 15 residues in the CDR3. V was cut by 1 base and J by 5 bases, with 14 bases left in between. The germline CDR1 and CDR2 sequences are SGHTA and FQGNSA. This CDR3 is CASSLVMESQETQYF. The CDR3 DNA reads as TGTGCCAGCAGCTTAGTTATGGAAAGTCAGGAGACCCAGTACTTC.

The chain recombines TRBV9 with TRBJ1-1; D may be TRBD1 (5 bases). This CDR3 is 18 amino acids long. Per germline, CDR1 SGDLS and CDR2 YYNGEE. Trimming took off 0 bases at V and 4 bases at J, with 22 bases between the two ends. The CDR3 coding sequence is TGTGCCAGCAGCGTAGAAGGCCTCGAGCTGTTTGGGGGCACTGAAGCTTTCTTT. This gives the protein CASSVEGLELFGGTEAFF.

The chain is built from TRBV5-1 and TRBJ2-5; TRBD1 is a possible D gene (5 bases). Germline V CDR1 and CDR2: SGHRS, YFSETQ. The CDR3 has 15 amino acids. V lost 0 bases, J lost 4 bases, and 13 bases lay in between. The CDR3 loop reads CASSLAATVPETQYF. The CDR3 nucleotides are TGCGCCAGCAGCTTGGCCGCGACAGTCCCAGAGACCCAGTACTTC.

This clonotype was detected only a few times. The gene calls are TRBV27 and TRBJ2-6; no clear D. The CDR3 extends over 15 amino acids. Trimming cost V 3 bases and J 0 bases, with 6 bases left between them. Germline V CDR1 and CDR2: MNHEY, SMNVEV (reference sequence). DNA for the CDR3: TGTGCCAGCAGTTTGACCCCCTCTGGGGCCAACGTCCTGACTTTC. As protein: CASSLTPSGANVLTF.

This clonotype was seen just once. This chain joins TRBV6-2 or TRBV6-3 and TRBJ1-1, with 9 bases aligning to TRBD1. Germline CDR1 and CDR2: MNHEY and SVGEGT. V shed 2 bases, J shed 0 bases, and the junction held 10 bases outside the gene matches. This CDR3 is built from 18 residues. The CDR3 is CASSYVVGTGTMNTEAFF. CDR3 bases: TGTGCCAGCAGTTACGTTGTGGGGACAGGGACCATGAACACTGAAGCTTTCTTT.

This clonotype came up a few times. The chain has TRBV20-1 and TRBJ1-4, with a weak D call TRBD1 (6 bases). The germline V and J ends were trimmed by 6 bases and 7 bases, with 15 bases remaining between them. This CDR3 region has 13 residues. The germline CDR1 and CDR2 sequences are DFQATT and SNEGSKA (reference sequence). The CDR3 reads CSARGGQGEKLFF. As DNA, the CDR3 is TGCAGTGCCCGAGGGGGGCAGGGTGAAAAACTGTTTTTT.

The table lists this clonotype with a few counts. V and J are TRBV9 and TRBJ2-3, with 9 nucleotides matching TRBD2. There are 15 residues in the CDR3. V shed 5 bases, J shed 7 bases, and the junction held 11 bases outside the gene matches. Looked up from germline, CDR1 is SGDLS and CDR2 is YYNGEE. CDR3 protein: CASSGPAGGPNTQYF. CDR3 sequence (DNA): TGTGCCAGCAGTGGCCCAGCGGGGGGCCCAAATACGCAGTATTTT. Full variable domain (outside the CDR3, taken from reference TRBV9 and TRBJ2-3): DSGVTQTPKHLITATGQRVTLRCSPRSGDLSVYWYQQSLDQGLQFLIQYYNGEERAKGNILERFSAQQFPDLHSELNLSSLELGDSALYFCASSGPAGGPNTQYFGPGTRLTVL.

The genes are TRBV5-1 and TRBJ2-3, with D perhaps matching TRBD2 (6 bases). Germline CDR1 reads SGHRS; CDR2 reads YFSETQ. With 5 bases removed from V and 5 bases from J, the gap between germline ends came to 18 bases. The CDR3 spans 15 residues. CDR3 region: CASRVEGGGRDTQYF. In nucleotides, the CDR3 is TGCGCCAGCAGAGTGGAGGGTGGTGGACGAGATACGCAGTATTTT.

This chain uses TRBV6-1 with TRBJ2-3; 9 nucleotides line up with TRBD1. From germline, CDR1 is MNHNS and CDR2 SASEGT. The CDR3 is 14 amino acids. Losses at the gene ends were 8 bases for V and 2 bases for J; bases not matched to a gene: 5. This CDR3 is CASWGQGVTDTQYF. The CDR3 bases are TGTGCCAGCTGGGGACAGGGTGTCACAGATACGCAGTATTTT.

This clonotype was detected only a few times. The chain links TRBV15 to TRBJ2-7; D is unresolved. Trimming left V 1 base short and J 4 bases short, with 11 bases between. Germline V gene lookup returns CDR1 LNHNV and CDR2 YYDKDF (reference sequence). The CDR3 totals 14 residues. The CDR3 sequence is CATSRVAGGYEQYF. As DNA, the CDR3 is TGTGCCACCAGCAGAGTGGCAGGCGGTTACGAGCAGTACTTC. Filled out from reference TRBV15 and TRBJ2-7, the complete variable domain reads DAMVIQNPRYQVTQFGKPVTLSCSQTLNHNVMYWYQQKSSQAPKLLFHYYDKDFNNEADTPDNFQSRRPNTSFCFLDIRSPGLGDTAMYLCATSRVAGGYEQYFGPGTRLTVT.

The V and J genes are TRBV3-1 and TRBJ2-5, with a weak D call TRBD1 (6 bases). Per the germline V gene, CDR1 is LGHDT and CDR2 is YNNKEL (reference sequence). Deletions cut 0 bases from V and 4 bases from J, with 12 bases between. The CDR3 sequence is 15 residues long. CDR3 amino acids: CASSQDKQGGETQYF. The CDR3 nucleotides are TGTGCCAGCAGCCAAGATAAACAGGGTGGAGAGACCCAGTACTTC.